This T cell receptor beta chain is from a study of regulatory T cells in long-lasting Graves disease. This CDR3 region has 15 residues. Germline V lookup: CDR1 SNHLY, CDR2 FYNNEI. Unmatched junction bases numbered 3, after V lost 4 bases and J lost 0 bases. The table lists this clonotype with a few counts. Through Arm-PCR of CDR3 regions and iRepertoire HTBI primers, TCR beta libraries were built. MiXCR was run by TCRdb on the multiplex PCR reads, yielding one entry per CDR3 protein. The sample has around 450,000 distinct CDR3 sequences; under 15% are singletons. Documented time point: newly diagnosed GD, antithyroid drugs for less than 3 months. Making the TCR library involved RNA that had been extracted from PBMCs. An endocrinology department in Xi'an, China, recruited the patients. These data were also filed under a second study, of T cells in Graves' hyperthyroidism and ophthalmopathy. This second study says: Graves' hyperthyroidism was deemed stable absent ophthalmopathy progression within 18 months. The HTBI primer set was used in a first-round RT-PCR of the TCR CDR3.

Sequenced here: peripheral blood mononuclear cells (PBMCs), sampled at new diagnosis, from a patient treated with antithyroid drugs. The V call is TRBV2, the J call TRBJ1-3; 7 bases are shared with TRBD1. This sequence was found in a woman in her thirties with Graves disease. The CDR3 reads CASSVQGGSGNTIYF. CDR3 sequence (DNA): TGTGCCAGCAGTGTGCAGGGGGGCTCTGGAAACACCATATATTTT.